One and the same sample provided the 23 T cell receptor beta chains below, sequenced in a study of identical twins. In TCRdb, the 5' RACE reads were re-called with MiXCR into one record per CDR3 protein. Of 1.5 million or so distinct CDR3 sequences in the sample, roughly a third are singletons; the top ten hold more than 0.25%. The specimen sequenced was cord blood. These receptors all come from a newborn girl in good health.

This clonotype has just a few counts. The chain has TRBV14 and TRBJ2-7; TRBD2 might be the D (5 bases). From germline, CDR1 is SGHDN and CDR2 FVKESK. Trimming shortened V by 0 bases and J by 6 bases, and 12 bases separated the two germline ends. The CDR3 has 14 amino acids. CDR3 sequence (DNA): TGTGCCAGCAGCCAAGATCGGGGTTGGGCCGAGCAGTACTTC. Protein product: CASSQDRGWAEQYF.

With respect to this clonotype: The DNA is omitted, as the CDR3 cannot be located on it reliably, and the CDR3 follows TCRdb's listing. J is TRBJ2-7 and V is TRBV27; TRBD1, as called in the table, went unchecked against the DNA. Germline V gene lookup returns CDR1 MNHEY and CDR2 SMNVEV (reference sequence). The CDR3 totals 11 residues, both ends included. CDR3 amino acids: CASILGGEQYF.

The CDR3 DNA reads TGTGCCAGCAGCTCGGGACGATTGGGGCACACTGAAGCTTTCTTT. Translating gives CASSSGRLGHTEAFF. The rearrangement joins TRBV5-4 to TRBJ1-1; TRBD1 might be the D (5 bases). Germline lookup yields CDR1 SGHNT and CDR2 YYREEE (reference sequence). V was trimmed by 3 bases and J by 3 bases, leaving 15 bases between them. CDR3 size: 15 residues.

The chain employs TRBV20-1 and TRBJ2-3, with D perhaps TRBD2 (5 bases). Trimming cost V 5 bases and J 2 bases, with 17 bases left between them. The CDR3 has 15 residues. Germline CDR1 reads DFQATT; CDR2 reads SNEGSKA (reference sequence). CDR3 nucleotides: TGCAGTGCTCGCCGAACGGGCGGACTCACAGATACGCAGTATTTT. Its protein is CSARRTGGLTDTQYF.

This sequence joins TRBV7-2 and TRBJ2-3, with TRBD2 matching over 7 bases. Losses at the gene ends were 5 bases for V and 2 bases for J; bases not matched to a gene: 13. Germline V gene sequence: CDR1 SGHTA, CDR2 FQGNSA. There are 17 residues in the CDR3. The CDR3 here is CASSRPGGRSNTDTQYF. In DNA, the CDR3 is TGTGCCAGCAGCCGACCGGGGGGTAGGTCCAACACAGATACGCAGTATTTT.

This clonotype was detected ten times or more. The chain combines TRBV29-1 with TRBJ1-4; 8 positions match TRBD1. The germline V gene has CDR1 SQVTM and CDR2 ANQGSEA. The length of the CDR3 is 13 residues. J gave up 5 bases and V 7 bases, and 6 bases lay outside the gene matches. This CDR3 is CSAEQGGNEKLFF. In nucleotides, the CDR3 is TGCAGCGCCGAACAGGGGGGAAATGAAAAACTGTTTTTT.

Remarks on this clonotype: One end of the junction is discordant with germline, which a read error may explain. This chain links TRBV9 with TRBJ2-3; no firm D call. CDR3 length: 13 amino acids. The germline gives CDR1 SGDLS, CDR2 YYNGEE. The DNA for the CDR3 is TGCGCCAGCAGCGTGGGCGTCGCAGATACGCAGTATTTT. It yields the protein CASSVGVADTQYF.

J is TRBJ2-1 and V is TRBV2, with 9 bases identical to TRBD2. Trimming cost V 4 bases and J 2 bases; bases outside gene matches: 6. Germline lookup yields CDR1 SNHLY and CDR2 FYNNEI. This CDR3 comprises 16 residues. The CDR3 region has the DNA TGTGCCAGCAGTGCCCGAGCGGGGGGAACCTACAATGAGCAGTTCTTC. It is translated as CASSARAGGTYNEQFF.

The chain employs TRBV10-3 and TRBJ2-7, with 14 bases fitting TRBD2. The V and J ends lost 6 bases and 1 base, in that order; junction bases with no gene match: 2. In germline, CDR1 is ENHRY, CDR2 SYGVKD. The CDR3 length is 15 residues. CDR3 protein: CAIRGLAGESYEQYF. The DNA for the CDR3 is TGTGCCATCAGGGGACTAGCGGGGGAGTCCTACGAGCAGTACTTC.

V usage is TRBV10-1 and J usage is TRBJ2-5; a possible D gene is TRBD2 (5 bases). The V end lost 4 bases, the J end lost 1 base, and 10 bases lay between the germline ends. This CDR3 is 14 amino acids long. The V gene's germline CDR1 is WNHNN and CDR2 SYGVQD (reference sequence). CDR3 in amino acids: CASSGSGVQETQYF. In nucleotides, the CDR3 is TGCGCCAGCAGTGGGAGCGGAGTCCAAGAGACCCAGTACTTC.

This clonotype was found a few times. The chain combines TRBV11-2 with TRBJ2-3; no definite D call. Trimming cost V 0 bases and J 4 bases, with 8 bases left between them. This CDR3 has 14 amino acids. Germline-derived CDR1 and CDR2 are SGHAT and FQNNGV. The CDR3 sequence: CASSLDYRADTQYF. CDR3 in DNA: TGTGCCAGCAGCTTAGATTATAGGGCAGATACGCAGTATTTT.

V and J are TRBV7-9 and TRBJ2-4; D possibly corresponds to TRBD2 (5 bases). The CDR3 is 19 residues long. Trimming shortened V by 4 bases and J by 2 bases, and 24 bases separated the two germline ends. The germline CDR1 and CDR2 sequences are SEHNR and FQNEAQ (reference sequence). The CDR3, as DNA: TGTGCCAGCAGCTCCTGGGAGAGTGGAGCCTTGGTTACCAAAAACATTCAGTACTTC. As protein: CASSSWESGALVTKNIQYF.

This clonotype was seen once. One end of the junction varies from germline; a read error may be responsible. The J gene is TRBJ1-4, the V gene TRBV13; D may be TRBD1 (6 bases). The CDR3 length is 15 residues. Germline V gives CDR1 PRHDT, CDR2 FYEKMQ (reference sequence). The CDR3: CAGSLEAGEGEKLFF. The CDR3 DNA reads TGTGCCGGCAGCTTAGAGGCAGGGGAAGGAGAAAAACTGTTTTTT.

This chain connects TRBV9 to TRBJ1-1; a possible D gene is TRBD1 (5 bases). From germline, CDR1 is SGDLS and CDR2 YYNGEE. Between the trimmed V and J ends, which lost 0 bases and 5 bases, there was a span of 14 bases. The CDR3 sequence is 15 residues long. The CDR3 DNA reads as TGTGCCAGCAGCGTAGGAAGGGGCGGGGCGACTGAAGCTTTCTTT. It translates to CASSVGRGGATEAFF.

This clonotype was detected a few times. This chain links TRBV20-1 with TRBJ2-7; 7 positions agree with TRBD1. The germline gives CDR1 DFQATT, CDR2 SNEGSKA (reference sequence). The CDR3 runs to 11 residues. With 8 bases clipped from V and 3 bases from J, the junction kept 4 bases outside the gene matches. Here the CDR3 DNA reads TGCAGTACGACAGGGATCTACGAGCAGTACTTC. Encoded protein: CSTTGIYEQYF.

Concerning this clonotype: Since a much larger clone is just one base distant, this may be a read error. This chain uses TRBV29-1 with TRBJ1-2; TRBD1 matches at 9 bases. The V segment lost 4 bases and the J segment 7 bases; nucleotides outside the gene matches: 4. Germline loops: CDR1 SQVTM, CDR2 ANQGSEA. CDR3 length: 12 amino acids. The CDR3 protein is CSVAQDRGGYTF. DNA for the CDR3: TGCAGCGTTGCTCAGGACAGGGGTGGCTACACCTTC.

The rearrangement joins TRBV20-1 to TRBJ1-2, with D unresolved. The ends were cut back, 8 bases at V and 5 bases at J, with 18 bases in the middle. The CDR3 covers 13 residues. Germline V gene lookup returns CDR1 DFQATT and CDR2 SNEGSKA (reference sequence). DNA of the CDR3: TGCAGTCAGCTCCCTCTCGACGGGTATGGCTACACCTTC. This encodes CSQLPLDGYGYTF.

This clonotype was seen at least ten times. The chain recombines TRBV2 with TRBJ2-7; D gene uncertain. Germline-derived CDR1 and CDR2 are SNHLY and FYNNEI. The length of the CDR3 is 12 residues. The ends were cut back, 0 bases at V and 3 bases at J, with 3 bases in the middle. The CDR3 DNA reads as TGTGCCAGCAGTGAAGCAGGCTACGAGCAGTACTTC. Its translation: CASSEAGYEQYF.

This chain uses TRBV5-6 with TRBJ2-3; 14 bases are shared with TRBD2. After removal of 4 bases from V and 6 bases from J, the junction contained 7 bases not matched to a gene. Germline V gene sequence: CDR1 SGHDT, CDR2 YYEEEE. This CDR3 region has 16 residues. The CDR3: CASSLRLAGGIDTQYF. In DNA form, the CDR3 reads TGTGCCAGCAGCCTCCGACTAGCGGGAGGGATTGATACGCAGTATTTT.

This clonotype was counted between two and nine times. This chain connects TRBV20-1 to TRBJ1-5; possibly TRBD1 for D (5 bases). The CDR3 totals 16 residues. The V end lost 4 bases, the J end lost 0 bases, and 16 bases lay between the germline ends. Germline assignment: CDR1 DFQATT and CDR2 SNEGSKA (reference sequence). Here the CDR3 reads CSANRFAGGSNQPQHF. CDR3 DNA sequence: TGCAGTGCTAACAGGTTTGCGGGGGGTAGCAATCAGCCCCAGCATTTT.

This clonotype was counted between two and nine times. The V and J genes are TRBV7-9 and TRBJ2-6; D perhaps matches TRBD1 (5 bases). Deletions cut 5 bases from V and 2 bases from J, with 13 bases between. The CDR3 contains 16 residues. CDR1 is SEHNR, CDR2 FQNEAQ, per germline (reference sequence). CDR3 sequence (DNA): TGTGCCAGCAGCCATCTGGGGCTAGCTGGGGCCAACGTCCTGACTTTC. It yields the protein CASSHLGLAGANVLTF.

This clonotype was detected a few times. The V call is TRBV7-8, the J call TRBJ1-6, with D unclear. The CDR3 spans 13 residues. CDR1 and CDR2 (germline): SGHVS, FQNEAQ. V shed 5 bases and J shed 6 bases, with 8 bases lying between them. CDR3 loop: CASSKQLNSPLHF. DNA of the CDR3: TGTGCCAGCAGCAAACAGCTTAATTCACCCCTCCACTTT.

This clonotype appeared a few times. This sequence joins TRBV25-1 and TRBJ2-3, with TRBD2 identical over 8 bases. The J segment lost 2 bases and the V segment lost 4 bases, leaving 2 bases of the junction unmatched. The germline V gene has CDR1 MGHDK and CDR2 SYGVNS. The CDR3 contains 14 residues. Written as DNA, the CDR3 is TGTGCCAGCAGTGCTAGCGGGCACACAGATACGCAGTATTTT. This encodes CASSASGHTDTQYF.